This T cell receptor beta chain stems from a study of regulatory T cells in long-lasting Graves disease. Time point reported: newly diagnosed GD, antithyroid drugs for less than 3 months. Making the TCR library involved RNA that had been extracted from PBMCs. Recruitment took place at an endocrinology department in Xi'an, China. Study conclusions and caveats: Under persistent disease, TRBV28, TRBJ1-2 and TRBJ2-5 were used preferentially.

Germline trimming cut 6 bases from V and 1 base from J; bases unmatched to any gene: 4. The CDR3 length is 16 residues. At least ten counts were recorded for this clonotype. Its antigen is still unknown. Relying on iRepertoire HTBI primers and Arm-PCR of CDR3 regions, the team built TCR beta libraries. TCRdb ran MiXCR on the multiplex PCR reads and lists one entry per CDR3 protein. The table shows hundreds of thousands of distinct CDR3 sequences, with around 16% occurring only once. The sample was also reused in another study, on T cells in Graves' hyperthyroidism and ophthalmopathy. Turning to that study: Most clonotypes expanded in thyroid above 0.001 were likewise present in blood.

The sequenced sample was peripheral blood mononuclear cells (PBMCs), obtained at new diagnosis, from a patient treated with antithyroid drugs. The chain joins TRBV12-3 or TRBV12-4 to TRBJ2-2; TRBD2 agrees at 11 bases. This sequence originates from a woman aged 35 to 60 with Graves disease. This chain's CDR3 is CASSSGLAGNTGELFF. In DNA, the CDR3 is TGTGCCAGCAGCTCCGGACTAGCGGGGAACACCGGGGAGCTGTTTTTT.